Presented here are 24 T cell receptor beta chains from one specimen sequenced in a study of T cells in Graves' hyperthyroidism and ophthalmopathy. There were TCR beta CDR3 regions amplified from RNA transcripts. The primer set for the first-round RT-PCR of the TCR CDR3 was HTBI. Each CDR3 protein is one row after TCRdb ran MiXCR on the multiplex PCR reads. The sample consists of about 620,000 distinct CDR3 sequences, about 17% of them appearing once. The specimen sequenced was blood. The receptors were sampled from a woman in her thirties with Graves' hyperthyroidism.

This clonotype was seen many times. The rearrangement joins TRBV28 to TRBJ2-1; TRBD2 agrees at 9 bases. The CDR3 has 16 residues. CDR1 and CDR2 from the germline V gene are MDHEN and SYDVKM. Trimming at V came to 5 bases and at J to 7 bases, leaving 12 bases not matched to a gene. The CDR3 protein is CASSPSGRPRGNEQFF. Written as DNA, the CDR3 is TGTGCCAGCAGTCCCAGCGGGAGGCCGAGAGGGAATGAGCAGTTCTTC.

This clonotype was detected ten times or more. The chain recombines TRBV5-1 with TRBJ2-3; TRBD2 matches 10 bases. Looked up from germline, CDR1 is SGHRS and CDR2 is YFSETQ. Trimming at V came to 4 bases and at J to 0 bases, leaving 5 bases not matched to a gene. The CDR3 extends over 16 amino acids. DNA of the CDR3: TGCGCCAGCAGCATAGGACTAGCGGAAAGCACAGATACGCAGTATTTT. It is translated as CASSIGLAESTDTQYF.

The chain couples TRBV2 to TRBJ2-6; TRBD1 matches at 8 bases. The CDR3 covers 17 residues. After removal of 10 bases from V and 0 bases from J, the junction contained 11 bases not matched to a gene. Per germline, CDR1 SNHLY and CDR2 FYNNEI. The CDR3 sequence: CAKDRESIFSGANVLTF. CDR3 sequence (DNA): TGTGCCAAGGACAGGGAAAGCATCTTCTCTGGGGCCAACGTCCTGACTTTC.

Ten or more counts support this clonotype. The chain carries TRBV7-2 and TRBJ2-4, with 7 bases that match TRBD1. Germline V gene lookup returns CDR1 SGHTA and CDR2 FQGNSA. CDR3 length: 15 amino acids. V lost 5 bases, J lost 2 bases, and 6 bases stayed unmatched. CDR3 region: CASSHQQGPKNIQYF. CDR3 bases: TGTGCCAGCAGCCATCAACAGGGGCCCAAAAACATTCAGTACTTC. The full variable domain, in which reference TRBV7-2 and TRBJ2-4 provide the parts outside the CDR3, is GAGVSQSPSNKVTEKGKDVELRCDPISGHTALYWYRQSLGQGLEFLIYFQGNSAPDKSGLPSDRFSAERTGGSVSTLTIQRTQQEDSAVYLCASSHQQGPKNIQYFGAGTRLSVL.

As concerns this clonotype: One junction end does not reproduce the germline sequence, and a read error may be involved. The chain links TRBV7-3 to TRBJ2-5; 9 bases map to TRBD1. This CDR3 is 14 amino acids long. Germline-derived CDR1 and CDR2 are SGHTA and FQGTGA. The CDR3 region has the DNA TGTGCCAGCAGCCCTGGGACAGGGCTGGAGACCCGGTACTTC. Its translation is CASSPGTGLETRYF.

This clonotype appeared many times. The chain couples TRBV20-1 to TRBJ1-2; 8 nucleotides line up with TRBD1. The ends lost 0 bases at V and 6 bases at J; junction bases unmatched: 9. The CDR3 is made up of 15 amino acids. Germline V gene data show CDR1 as DFQATT and CDR2 as SNEGSKA (reference sequence). Written as DNA, the CDR3 is TGCAGTGCTAGAGATCGGGTCAGGGGGCGGGATGGCTACACCTTC. This encodes CSARDRVRGRDGYTF.

This clonotype was seen many times. The rearrangement uses TRBV20-1 and TRBJ2-4, with TRBD2 matching over 7 bases. Trimming took 4 bases from V and 1 from J; bases not matched to a gene: 4. The CDR3 sequence is 14 residues long. Germline V lookup: CDR1 DFQATT, CDR2 SNEGSKA (reference sequence). In DNA, the CDR3 is TGCAGTGCTATTAGGCGGGAGGCCAAAAACATTCAGTACTTC. Amino acid sequence: CSAIRREAKNIQYF.

CDR3: CSVSTGGGGYTF. The CDR3 DNA sequence: TGCAGCGTTTCGACAGGGGGTGGAGGCTACACCTTC. The V gene is TRBV29-1, the J gene TRBJ1-2; 9 positions match TRBD1. Germline V gene lookup returns CDR1 SQVTM and CDR2 ANQGSEA. The CDR3 contains 12 residues. Trimming cost V 5 bases and J 8 bases; bases outside gene matches: 6.

The V and J genes are TRBV4-1 and TRBJ1-4; the match to TRBD1 covers 9 bases. CDR3 length: 18 amino acids. V shed 5 bases, J shed 8 bases, and the junction held 18 bases outside the gene matches. Germline V gives CDR1 MGHRA, CDR2 YSYEKL. The CDR3 bases are TGCGCCAGCAGCAGTGAAATAGACAGGGGGACATTAGAAGAAAAACTGTTTTTT. This encodes CASSSEIDRGTLEEKLFF.

For this clonotype: The germline gene is not matched at one end of the junction; a read error may be the cause. V is TRBV29-1 and J is TRBJ2-5; 9 bases are shared with TRBD1. The CDR3 is 11 residues long. Germline V gene lookup returns CDR1 SQVTM and CDR2 ANQGSEA. CDR3 DNA sequence: TGCAGCGTGGACAGGGGAGAGGCCCAGTACTTC. Protein sequence: CSVDRGEAQYF.

This clonotype was observed a few times. V usage is TRBV20-1 and J usage is TRBJ1-4; D may be TRBD1 (5 bases). The germline gives CDR1 DFQATT, CDR2 SNEGSKA (reference sequence). Trimming shortened V by 2 bases and J by 6 bases, and 10 bases separated the two germline ends. This CDR3 is built from 13 residues. DNA of the CDR3: TGCAGTGCTAGACCGGGACGGTATGAAAAACTGTTTTTT. Its translation: CSARPGRYEKLFF.

This clonotype was counted at least ten times. The chain is built from TRBV28 and TRBJ2-7, with TRBD2 matching 14 bases. The CDR3 consists of 18 residues. CDR1 is MDHEN and CDR2 is SYDVKM in the germline V gene. J gave up 3 bases and V 4 bases, and 11 bases lay outside the gene matches. The DNA of the CDR3 is TGTGCCAGCAGTTGGCCAATGAGGGGACTAGCGGGGGTCTACGAGCAGTACTTC. Its protein product is CASSWPMRGLAGVYEQYF. The full variable domain, its missing parts supplied by reference TRBV28 and TRBJ2-7, is DVKVTQSSRYLVKRTGEKVFLECVQDMDHENMFWYRQDPGLGLRLIYFSYDVKMKEKGDIPEGYSVSREKKERFSLILESASTNQTSMYLCASSWPMRGLAGVYEQYFGPGTRLTVT.

This clonotype was seen only a few times. This rearrangement joins TRBV12-3 or TRBV12-4 to TRBJ2-1; no clear D gene. The ends were cut back, 8 bases at V and 9 bases at J, with 11 bases in the middle. The CDR3 has 11 residues. The CDR3 bases are TGTGCCAGCTCCACAGTCACTGAGCAGTTCTTC. Its translation is CASSTVTEQFF.

At least ten counts were recorded for this clonotype. The chain is built from TRBV18 and TRBJ1-1; 7 bases are a match to TRBD1. Germline values: CDR1 KGHSH, CDR2 LQKENI. The ends lost 6 bases at V and 1 base at J; junction bases unmatched: 5. The CDR3 sequence is 14 residues long. The CDR3 spells CASSTGRGNTEAFF. The CDR3 nucleotides read TGTGCCAGCTCGACAGGGAGGGGGAACACTGAAGCTTTCTTT.

This clonotype was found many times. The chain is built from TRBV28 and TRBJ2-1; D call uncertain. The V end lost 2 bases, the J end lost 0 bases, and 8 bases lay between the germline ends. The CDR3 length is 15 residues. CDR1 is MDHEN and CDR2 is SYDVKM in the germline V gene. The CDR3, as DNA: TGTGCCAGCAGTTTAACCATTAGCTCCTACAATGAGCAGTTCTTC. This codes for CASSLTISSYNEQFF.

The V gene is TRBV9, the J gene TRBJ2-7; the D is unclear. Trimming removed 2 bases at V and 7 bases at J, with 4 bases between. CDR1 and CDR2 (germline): SGDLS, YYNGEE. This CDR3 is 10 amino acids long. The CDR3 spells CASSVGEQYF. The CDR3 DNA is TGTGCCAGCAGCGTGGGTGAGCAGTACTTC.

The rearrangement links TRBV7-2 to TRBJ2-2; D is perhaps TRBD1 (6 bases). This CDR3 has 17 residues. Germline V CDR1 and CDR2: SGHTA, FQGNSA. V gave up 2 bases and J gave up 4 bases, with 17 bases separating them. CDR3: CASSLPFTGRITGELFF. The CDR3 bases are TGTGCCAGCAGCTTACCCTTCACAGGGCGCATCACCGGGGAGCTGTTTTTT.

The chain has TRBV5-1 and TRBJ2-3; perhaps TRBD1 as D (6 bases). Trimming removed 4 bases from V and 1 base from J, with 13 bases in between. This CDR3 comprises 15 residues. The germline gives CDR1 SGHRS, CDR2 YFSETQ. The DNA for the CDR3 is TGCGCCAGCAGCCAATCCCGGACAGGCACAGATACGCAGTATTTT. It translates to CASSQSRTGTDTQYF.

This clonotype has more than one count but fewer than ten. This chain's CDR3 is CASSLGGRDSTEAFF. The DNA of the CDR3 is TGTGCCAGCAGCTTAGGCGGGAGAGACTCCACTGAAGCTTTCTTT. The chain employs TRBV7-9 and TRBJ1-1; D not certain. Germline values: CDR1 SEHNR, CDR2 FQNEAQ (reference sequence). With 1 base removed from V and 4 bases from J, the gap between germline ends came to 13 bases. CDR3 size: 15 residues.

This clonotype was seen only a few times. The chain uses TRBV5-1 and TRBJ1-1; TRBD1 matches at 8 bases. J was trimmed by 1 base and V by 9 bases; bases with no gene match: 5. Per germline, CDR1 SGHRS and CDR2 YFSETQ. The CDR3 runs to 13 residues. This chain's CDR3 is CATRTGKNTEAFF. The CDR3 nucleotides are TGCGCCACCCGGACAGGGAAGAACACTGAAGCTTTCTTT.

This clonotype was seen ten or more times. As DNA, the CDR3 is TGTGCCAGCAACCTGGGACTAGCGGCTTACAATGAGCAGTTCTTC. Amino acids: CASNLGLAAYNEQFF. The chain joins TRBV2 to TRBJ2-1; TRBD2 agrees at 11 bases. Unmatched junction bases numbered 6, after V lost 7 bases and J lost 4 bases. Germline V gene data show CDR1 as SNHLY and CDR2 as FYNNEI. The CDR3 spans 15 residues. Variable domain in full (rest from reference TRBV2 and TRBJ2-1): EPEVTQTPSHQVTQMGQEVILRCVPISNHLYFYWYRQILGQKVEFLVSFYNNEISEKSEIFDDQFSVERPDGSNFTLKIRSTKLEDSAMYFCASNLGLAAYNEQFFGPGTRLTVL.

The sample holds many counts of this clonotype. This rearrangement joins TRBV20-1 to TRBJ2-7; D gene ambiguous. Trimming shortened V by 5 bases and J by 6 bases, and 11 bases separated the two germline ends. CDR1 and CDR2 (germline): DFQATT, SNEGSKA (reference sequence). CDR3 length: 11 amino acids. Written as DNA, the CDR3 is TGCAGTGCTCCCGTCCAGTTCGAGCAGTACTTC. Translation: CSAPVQFEQYF.

This clonotype was recorded at least ten times. The chain has TRBV19 and TRBJ2-2; 7 bases align to TRBD1. Looked up from germline, CDR1 is LNHDA and CDR2 is SQIVND (reference sequence). V dropped 7 bases and J dropped 1; count of bases not matched to a gene: 3. The CDR3 sequence is 14 residues long. The CDR3 DNA reads as TGTGCCAGTAATTACAGGGGGAACACCGGGGAGCTGTTTTTT. Its protein product is CASNYRGNTGELFF. The entire variable domain, with the rest obtained from reference TRBV19 and TRBJ2-2, is as follows: DGGITQSPKYLFRKEGQNVTLSCEQNLNHDAMYWYRQDPGQGLRLIYYSQIVNDFQKGDIAEGYSVSREKKESFPLTVTSAQKNPTAFYLCASNYRGNTGELFFGEGSRLTVL.

This clonotype was recorded at least ten times. V gene TRBV2 combines with J gene TRBJ2-1, with 8 bases fitting TRBD2. The V segment lost 9 bases and the J segment 10 bases; nucleotides outside the gene matches: 11. The CDR3 spans 13 residues. Per the germline V gene, CDR1 is SNHLY and CDR2 is FYNNEI. The CDR3 nucleotides are TGTGCCAGTAGAGGAGCGGGAGTTGTAGAGCAGTTCTTC. It is translated as CASRGAGVVEQFF.